The source of this T cell receptor (beta chain) is a study of cytomegalovirus exposure and HLA in healthy donors. Nominally healthy donors provided the samples, though records likely missed some immune exposures. CDR3 size: 11 residues. As for this clone: One end of the junction varies from germline; a read error may be responsible.

A multiplex PCR was run with 60 Vbeta primers and 13 Jbeta primers. Sequenced by immunoSEQ multiplex PCR; TCRdb stores in-frame clones only, minus some. The data contain roughly 100,000 clones, nearly 65% of them singletons. Sequences were obtained from PBMCs. The V call is TRBV5-3, the J call TRBJ1-4, with a possible D match to TRBD1 (6 bases). TRBV5-3 is treated as an ORF (open reading frame) with a function not yet certain. The receptor's source is a human donor in good health. CDR3 DNA sequence: TGTGCCAGAAGCGCGGGACACGGGAGGATTTTT. Protein: CARSAGHGRIF.